The rows below give T cell receptor beta chains drawn from one sample of a study of early T cells in non-severe SARS-CoV-2 infection. Via MiXCR, TCRdb re-called the 5' RACE reads, giving one row per CDR3 protein. Of tens of thousands of distinct CDR3 sequences listed, around 4.1% are singletons. Specimen: whole blood. The receptor set was obtained from an adult who was a healthcare worker with PCR-confirmed SARS-CoV-2 infection or an uninfected control (not recorded which). The CDR3 runs from the conserved cysteine through the conserved F or W. Fields, in order: V gene, J gene, CDR3 protein.

TRBV2	TRBJ2-2	CASSTQGRTVSGVLFF
TRBV10-3	TRBJ1-1	CAISGRGTNTEAFF
TRBV25-1	TRBJ2-2	CASSEYWQDTGELFF
TRBV21-1	TRBJ1-1	CASSIALGTVTEAFF
TRBV5-4	TRBJ1-2	CASSFQGARGYTF
TRBV6-4	TRBJ2-2	CASSDSADTGELFF
TRBV6-1	TRBJ2-7	CATQDIAYEQYF
TRBV20-1	TRBJ2-7	CSASRGLARSYEQYF
TRBV20-1	TRBJ2-7	CSARDSSYEQYF
TRBV2	TRBJ2-7	CASSHGRASADYEQYF
TRBV5-1	TRBJ1-5	CASSFSGQDNQPQHF
TRBV27	TRBJ2-1	CASTGAGGTEQFF
TRBV2	TRBJ2-7	CASMRGKRSYEQYF
TRBV7-6	TRBJ2-5	CASSRTRLEETQYF
TRBV20-1	TRBJ2-1	CSARLAGFYNEQFF
TRBV10-3	TRBJ2-6	CAISDGGANVLTF
TRBV12-3/TRBV12-4	TRBJ2-1	CASSLPGDRFF
TRBV6-5	TRBJ1-4	CASSYGTGSTNEKLFF
TRBV5-1	TRBJ2-1	CASSGTSGYNEQSF
TRBV29-1	TRBJ2-1	CSVGLTEIEQFF
TRBV4-2	TRBJ2-5	CASSQERRGWQETQYF
TRBV12-3/TRBV12-4	TRBJ2-7	CASSLGYEQYF
TRBV9	TRBJ2-2	CAIDLQAGRTGELFF
TRBV6-1	TRBJ1-1	CASSEMAGEAFF
TRBV4-1	TRBJ2-7	CASSQDSEQYF
TRBV4-1	TRBJ2-5	CASSAGLAEETQYF
TRBV11-2	TRBJ2-2	CASSQADRVTGELFF
TRBV6-6	TRBJ2-7	CASRLYGSKSEQYF
TRBV29-1	TRBJ1-2	CSVARDRGSGYTF
TRBV7-9	TRBJ1-6	CASSVRQTGGNSPLHF
TRBV18	TRBJ1-1	CASSPLSGTAASEAFF
TRBV18	TRBJ2-3	CASSPGDITDTQYF
TRBV7-2	TRBJ2-1	CASSHTSGGGIEQFF
TRBV20-1	TRBJ2-1	CSAMDGTDSYNEQFF
TRBV20-1	TRBJ2-7	CSAASAYEQYF
TRBV7-9	TRBJ1-1	CANHRVGTEAFF
TRBV5-4	TRBJ2-3	CASSSYSYEDTQYF
TRBV6-1	TRBJ2-1	CASMGGGYNEQFF
TRBV24-1	TRBJ1-1	CATSDTGTNTEAFF
TRBV7-9	TRBJ2-4	CASSATWGPAKNIQYF
TRBV2	TRBJ2-3	CASSRTSGTTDTQYF